One sample yielded the 27 T cell receptor beta chains listed below, sequenced in a study of T cell responses to AZD1222 COVID-19 vaccine. Assay: immunoSEQ multiplex PCR; the TCRdb copy retains only in-frame clones and omits some. The repertoire holds 150,000 to 200,000 clones, with 94% as singletons. This sample comprised peripheral blood, obtained on day 0 of AZD1222 vaccination. The receptors derive from an adult in good health.

The V and J genes are TRBV5-4 and TRBJ1-2; a weak D match, TRBD1 (5 bases). The V gene's germline CDR1 is SGHNT and CDR2 YYREEE (reference sequence). Trimming removed 4 bases from V and 6 bases from J, with 13 bases in between. The CDR3 runs 13 residues. The CDR3 here is CASSPRDGDGYTF. CDR3 DNA sequence: TGTGCCAGCAGCCCCCGGGACGGCGATGGCTACACCTTC.

This chain uses TRBV5-1 with TRBJ1-1; D is undetermined. The germline CDR1 and CDR2 sequences are SGHRS and YFSETQ. V lost 6 bases, J lost 1 base, and 10 bases lay in between. This CDR3 contains 13 residues. In nucleotides, the CDR3 is TGCGCCAGCACCCAATGGGGGAACACTGAAGCTTTCTTT. Protein sequence: CASTQWGNTEAFF. Full variable domain (rest looked up from reference TRBV5-1 and TRBJ1-1): KAGVTQTPRYLIKTRGQQVTLSCSPISGHRSVSWYQQTPGQGLQFLFEYFSETQRNKGNFPGRFSGRQFSNSRSEMNVSTLELGDSALYLCASTQWGNTEAFFGQGTRLTVV.

J is TRBJ1-1 and V is TRBV6-5; tentative D call: TRBD1 (5 bases). Between the trimmed V and J ends, which lost 6 bases and 1 base, there was a span of 12 bases. The germline V gene encodes CDR1 MNHEY and CDR2 SVGAGI. This CDR3 comprises 14 residues. CDR3: CASSEGGQNTEAFF. The CDR3 DNA follows: TGTGCCAGCAGCGAGGGTGGACAGAACACTGAAGCTTTCTTT.

V is TRBV14 and J is TRBJ1-3; possible D gene TRBD1, 5 bases. Germline lookup yields CDR1 SGHDN and CDR2 FVKESK. Trimming removed 5 bases from V and 2 bases from J, with 13 bases in between. The CDR3 length is 15 residues. The CDR3 is CASSREQVAGNTIYF. The CDR3 coding sequence is TGTGCCAGCAGCAGGGAACAGGTAGCTGGAAACACCATATATTTT.

The chain joins TRBV29-1 to TRBJ2-3; 8 positions agree with TRBD2. Per germline, CDR1 SQVTM and CDR2 ANQGSEA. Germline trimming cut 8 bases from V and 2 bases from J; bases unmatched to any gene: 9. There are 14 residues in the CDR3. The CDR3 loop reads CSHFLAGSTDTQYF. CDR3 nucleotide sequence: TGCAGCCATTTTTTAGCGGGATCCACAGATACGCAGTATTTT.

This sequence joins TRBV27 and TRBJ2-1; 9 nucleotides match TRBD2. Losses at the gene ends were 4 bases for V and 7 bases for J; bases not matched to a gene: 11. Per the germline V gene, CDR1 is MNHEY and CDR2 is SMNVEV (reference sequence). CDR3 length equals 16 residues. CDR3: CASSSPASGRRNEQFF. The CDR3 DNA reads as TGTGCCAGCAGTTCCCCGGCCAGCGGGAGGAGGAATGAGCAGTTCTTC.

This chain links TRBV7-2 with TRBJ1-1; D unclear. This CDR3 spans 14 amino acids. The germline gives CDR1 SGHTA, CDR2 FQGNSA. Trimming removed 2 bases at V and 0 bases at J, with 7 bases between. In DNA, the CDR3 is TGTGCCAGCAGCTTAACACAGTTGAACACTGAAGCTTTCTTT. Its translation is CASSLTQLNTEAFF.

DNA of the CDR3: TGTGCCAGCAGTTTAGGGCAGAAGGGGCCCCAGCATTTT. Its translation is CASSLGQKGPQHF. The chain joins TRBV12-3 or TRBV12-4 to TRBJ1-5; unclear D gene. The CDR3 loop spans 13 amino acids. V dropped 1 base and J dropped 9 bases, with 10 bases sitting between them.

The V gene is TRBV5-1, the J gene TRBJ1-5, with D possibly TRBD1 on 5 matching bases. The CDR3 length is 15 residues. CDR1 SGHRS and CDR2 YFSETQ come from the germline V gene. Trimming left V 4 bases short and J 6 bases short, with 17 bases between. CDR3 DNA: TGCGCCAGCAGCCCGGACGCAGGGCGGCCTCAGCCCCAGCATTTT. Its protein is CASSPDAGRPQPQHF.

The chain recombines TRBV30 with TRBJ2-3, with 8 bases lining up with TRBD1. Germline trimming cut 3 bases from V and 4 bases from J; bases unmatched to any gene: 3. CDR3 length: 13 amino acids. Germline V gene lookup returns CDR1 GTSNPN and CDR2 SVGIG (reference sequence). CDR3 region: CAWRQTGADTQYF. CDR3 DNA sequence: TGTGCCTGGAGGCAGACAGGGGCAGATACGCAGTATTTT.

CDR3 region: CATSDLRSTSNQPQHF. The DNA for the CDR3 is TGTGCCACCAGTGATTTGCGCTCAACTAGCAATCAGCCCCAGCATTTT. The chain combines TRBV24-1 with TRBJ1-5; D remains ambiguous. In germline, CDR1 is KGHDR, CDR2 SFDVKD. The CDR3 is 16 amino acids. V was clipped by 0 bases and J by 0 bases, with 8 bases between them.

The chain joins TRBV4-1 to TRBJ1-5; 8 nucleotides agree with TRBD1. Germline CDR1 and CDR2: MGHRA and YSYEKL. The CDR3 has 16 residues. V gave up 4 bases and J gave up 4 bases; unmatched junction bases: 9. The CDR3 DNA follows: TGCGCCAGCAGCCTTGGACAGGGTCTAAGGAATCAGCCCCAGCATTTT. Its translation is CASSLGQGLRNQPQHF.

This chain connects TRBV9 to TRBJ1-4; 7 nucleotides line up with TRBD1. V lost 3 bases and J lost 5; bases outside the gene matches: 7. This CDR3 region has 15 residues. Germline assignment: CDR1 SGDLS and CDR2 YYNGEE. CDR3 residues: CASSAGQNPNEKLFF. CDR3 coding DNA: TGTGCCAGCAGCGCGGGACAGAACCCGAATGAAAAACTGTTTTTT.

The chain employs TRBV18 and TRBJ1-5; D is perhaps TRBD1 (5 bases). The CDR3 has 14 residues. V dropped 6 bases and J dropped 4 bases, with 13 bases sitting between them. CDR1 and CDR2 from the germline V gene are KGHSH and LQKENI. As DNA, the CDR3 is TGTGCCAGCTCGGACCGGGGGGTGAATCAGCCCCAGCATTTT. This codes for CASSDRGVNQPQHF.

The V and J genes are TRBV7-3 and TRBJ2-3; 7 nucleotides match TRBD1. Germline-derived CDR1 and CDR2 are SGHTA and FQGTGA. The ends lost 4 bases at V and 2 bases at J; junction bases unmatched: 6. The CDR3 is made up of 15 amino acids. The CDR3 sequence is CASSYRDRYTDTQYF. The CDR3 DNA is TGTGCCAGCAGCTACCGGGACAGATACACAGATACGCAGTATTTT.

J is TRBJ1-1 and V is TRBV7-9; a weak D match, TRBD1 (5 bases). CDR1 is SEHNR, CDR2 FQNEAQ, per germline (reference sequence). Trimming took off 3 bases at V and 5 bases at J, with 10 bases between the two ends. This CDR3 has 13 amino acids. In nucleotides, the CDR3 is TGTGCCAGCAGCTTGGGGGAATGGACTGAAGCTTTCTTT. Amino acids: CASSLGEWTEAFF. Full variable domain (outside the CDR3, taken from reference TRBV7-9 and TRBJ1-1): DTGVSQNPRHKITKRGQNVTFRCDPISEHNRLYWYRQTLGQGPEFLTYFQNEAQLEKSRLLSDRFSAERPKGSFSTLEIQRTEQGDSAMYLCASSLGEWTEAFFGQGTRLTVV.

The rearrangement joins TRBV20-1 to TRBJ2-5, with D hard to call. CDR3 size: 10 residues. Germline loops: CDR1 DFQATT, CDR2 SNEGSKA (reference sequence). V lost 5 bases and J 3 bases, leaving 4 bases between the germline ends. In DNA form, the CDR3 reads TGCAGTGCTGCCGAAGAGACCCAGTACTTC. Protein: CSAAEETQYF.

The rearrangement joins TRBV13 to TRBJ1-2, with D possibly TRBD1 on 6 matching bases. In germline, CDR1 is PRHDT, CDR2 FYEKMQ (reference sequence). The CDR3 runs 14 residues. Between the trimmed V and J ends, which lost 3 bases and 7 bases, there was a span of 15 bases. CDR3 coding DNA: TGTGCCAGCAGCTTTAGGGACAAGTGGGCTGGCTACACCTTC. This gives the protein CASSFRDKWAGYTF.

The chain is built from TRBV4-2 and TRBJ2-2; 7 positions match TRBD2. CDR3 length: 15 amino acids. V lost 3 bases, J lost 3 bases, and 4 bases stayed unmatched. CDR1 and CDR2 (germline): LGHNA, YNFKEQ. Here the CDR3 reads CASSQRETDTGELFF. The CDR3 DNA follows: TGTGCCAGCAGCCAGCGGGAGACCGACACCGGGGAGCTGTTTTTT.

This sequence joins TRBV5-5 and TRBJ2-7, with a possible D match to TRBD1 (5 bases). Trimming removed 0 bases at V and 3 bases at J, with 10 bases between. CDR1 and CDR2 from the germline V gene are SGHKS and YYEKEE (reference sequence). The CDR3 has 14 residues. The CDR3, as DNA: TGTGCCAGCAGCTTGGCCATCCAGGGCTACGAGCAGTACTTC. Protein sequence: CASSLAIQGYEQYF.

This chain connects TRBV9 to TRBJ1-2; perhaps TRBD1 as D (6 bases). V lost 3 bases and J 0 bases, leaving 15 bases between the germline ends. The germline V gene has CDR1 SGDLS and CDR2 YYNGEE. The CDR3 extends over 16 amino acids. The CDR3 DNA is TGTGCCAGCAGCGATAATACAGGGTTAGCTAACTATGGCTACACCTTC. It yields the protein CASSDNTGLANYGYTF.

V usage is TRBV11-2 and J usage is TRBJ2-2, with D unresolved. The CDR3 has 13 residues. Germline values: CDR1 SGHAT, CDR2 FQNNGV. V shed 1 base and J shed 8 bases, with 8 bases lying between them. The CDR3, as DNA: TGTGCCAGCAGCTTAGGGGCCGGAGGGGAGCTGTTTTTT. The encoded protein is CASSLGAGGELFF.

This sequence joins TRBV29-1 and TRBJ1-1; no clear D gene. Germline V lookup: CDR1 SQVTM, CDR2 ANQGSEA. CDR3 length: 11 amino acids. Trimming took 4 bases from V and 1 from J, leaving 4 bases between them. This CDR3 reads CSVVPNTEAFF. The CDR3 bases are TGCAGCGTTGTTCCGAACACTGAAGCTTTCTTT.

The chain joins TRBV5-1 to TRBJ1-3; 7 positions match TRBD1. The V gene end was trimmed by 4 bases and the J gene end by 2 bases; junction bases not matched to a gene: 15. There are 18 residues in the CDR3. Per the germline V gene, CDR1 is SGHRS and CDR2 is YFSETQ. The CDR3 spells CASSLQIQGLEAGNTIYF. The CDR3, as DNA: TGCGCCAGCAGCCTACAGATACAGGGGTTAGAGGCTGGAAACACCATATATTTT.

J is TRBJ2-5 and V is TRBV5-1, with a possible D match to TRBD1 (6 bases). CDR3 length: 12 amino acids. V gave up 4 bases and J gave up 5 bases, with 9 bases separating them. Germline lookup yields CDR1 SGHRS and CDR2 YFSETQ. The CDR3 sequence: CASSPQGETQYF. The CDR3 nucleotides read TGCGCCAGCAGCCCCCAGGGGGAGACCCAGTACTTC.

The chain recombines TRBV14 with TRBJ1-1; D unclear. The V and J ends lost 1 base and 8 bases respectively, with 11 bases between them. CDR3 length: 13 residues. Germline lookup yields CDR1 SGHDN and CDR2 FVKESK. The CDR3 DNA reads TGTGCCAGCAGCCAAGGGTCAGCTCGAGAAGCTTTCTTT. Protein: CASSQGSAREAFF.

This chain links TRBV19 with TRBJ2-2; D is uncertain. This CDR3 spans 17 amino acids. Germline-derived CDR1 and CDR2 are LNHDA and SQIVND (reference sequence). Trimming pared 1 base from V and 3 bases from J, leaving 15 bases between. The CDR3 DNA reads as TGTGCCAGTAGTATAGTGCCCTCCTGGACCTACACCGGGGAGCTGTTTTTT. Its translation: CASSIVPSWTYTGELFF.